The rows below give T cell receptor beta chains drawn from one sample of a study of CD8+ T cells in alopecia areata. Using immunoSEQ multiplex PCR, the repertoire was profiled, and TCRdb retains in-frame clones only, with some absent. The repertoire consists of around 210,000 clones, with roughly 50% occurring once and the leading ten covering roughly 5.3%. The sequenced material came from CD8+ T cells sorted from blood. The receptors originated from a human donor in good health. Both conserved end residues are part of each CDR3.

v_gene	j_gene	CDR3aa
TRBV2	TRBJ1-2	CASRLGTGLSYGYTF
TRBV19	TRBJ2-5	CASSIDGDQETQYF
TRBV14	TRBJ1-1	CASSLEGGWTEASF
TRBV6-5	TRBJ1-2	CASSFGTGSYGYTF
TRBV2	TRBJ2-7	CASISGAREQYF
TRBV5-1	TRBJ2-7	CASSFPGTGGEQYF
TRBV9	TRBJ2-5	CASSGGGGLQETQYF
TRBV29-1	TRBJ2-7	CSVVGGYEQYF
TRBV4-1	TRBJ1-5	CASSPRVGQPQHF
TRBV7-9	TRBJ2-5	CASSSPDRDQETQYF